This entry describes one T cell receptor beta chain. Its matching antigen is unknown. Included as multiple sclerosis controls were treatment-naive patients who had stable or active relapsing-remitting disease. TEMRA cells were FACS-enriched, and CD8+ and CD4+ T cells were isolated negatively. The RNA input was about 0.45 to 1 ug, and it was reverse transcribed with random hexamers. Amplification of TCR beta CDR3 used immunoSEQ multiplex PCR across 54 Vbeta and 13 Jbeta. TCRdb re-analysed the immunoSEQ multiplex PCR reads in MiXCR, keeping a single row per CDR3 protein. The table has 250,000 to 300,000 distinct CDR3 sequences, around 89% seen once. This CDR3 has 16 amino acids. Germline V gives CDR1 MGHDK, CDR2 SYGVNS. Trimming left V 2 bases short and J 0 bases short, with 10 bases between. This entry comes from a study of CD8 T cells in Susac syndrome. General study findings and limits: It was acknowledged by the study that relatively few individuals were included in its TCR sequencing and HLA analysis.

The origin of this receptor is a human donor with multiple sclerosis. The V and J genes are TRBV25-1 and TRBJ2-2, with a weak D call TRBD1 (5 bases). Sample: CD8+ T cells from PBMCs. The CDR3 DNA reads TGTGCCAGCAGTGAAGTAGGCAGGGCGAACACCGGGGAGCTGTTTTTT. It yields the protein CASSEVGRANTGELFF.